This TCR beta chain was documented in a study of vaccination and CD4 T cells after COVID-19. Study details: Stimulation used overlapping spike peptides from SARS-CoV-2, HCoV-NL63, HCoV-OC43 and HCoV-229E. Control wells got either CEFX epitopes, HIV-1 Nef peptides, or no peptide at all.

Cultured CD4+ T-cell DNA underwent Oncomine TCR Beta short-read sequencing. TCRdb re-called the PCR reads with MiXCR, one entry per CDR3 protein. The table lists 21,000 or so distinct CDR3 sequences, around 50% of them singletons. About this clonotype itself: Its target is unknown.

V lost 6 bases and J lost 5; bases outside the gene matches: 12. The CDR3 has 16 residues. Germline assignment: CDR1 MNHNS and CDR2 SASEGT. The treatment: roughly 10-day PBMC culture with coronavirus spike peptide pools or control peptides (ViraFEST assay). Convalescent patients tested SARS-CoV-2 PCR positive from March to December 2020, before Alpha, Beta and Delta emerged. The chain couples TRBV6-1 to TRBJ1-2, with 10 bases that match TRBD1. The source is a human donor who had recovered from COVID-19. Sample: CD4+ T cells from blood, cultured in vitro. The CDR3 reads CASRSGQGVFRYGYTF. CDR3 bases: TGTGCCAGCAGATCCGGACAGGGGGTATTTAGGTATGGCTACACCTTC.